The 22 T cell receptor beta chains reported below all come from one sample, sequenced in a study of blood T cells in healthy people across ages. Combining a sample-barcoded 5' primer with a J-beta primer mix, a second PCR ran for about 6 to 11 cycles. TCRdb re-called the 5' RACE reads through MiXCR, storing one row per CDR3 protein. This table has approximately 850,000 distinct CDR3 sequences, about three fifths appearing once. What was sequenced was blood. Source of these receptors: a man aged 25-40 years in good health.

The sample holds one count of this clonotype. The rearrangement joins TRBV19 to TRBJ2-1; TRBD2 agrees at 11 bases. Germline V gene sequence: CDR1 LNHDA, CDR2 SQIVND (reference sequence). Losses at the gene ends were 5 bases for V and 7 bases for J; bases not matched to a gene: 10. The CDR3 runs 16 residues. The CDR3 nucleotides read TGTGCCAGTAGTCCCGCCTCTAGCGGGAGGTGGAATGAGCAGTTCTTC. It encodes CASSPASSGRWNEQFF.

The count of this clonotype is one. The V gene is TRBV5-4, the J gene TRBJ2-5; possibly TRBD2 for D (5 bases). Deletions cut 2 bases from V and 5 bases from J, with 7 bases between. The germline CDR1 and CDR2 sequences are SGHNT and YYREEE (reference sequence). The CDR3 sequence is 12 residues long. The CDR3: CASSLLDETQYF. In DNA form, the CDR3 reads TGTGCCAGCAGCTTACTAGACGAGACCCAGTACTTC.

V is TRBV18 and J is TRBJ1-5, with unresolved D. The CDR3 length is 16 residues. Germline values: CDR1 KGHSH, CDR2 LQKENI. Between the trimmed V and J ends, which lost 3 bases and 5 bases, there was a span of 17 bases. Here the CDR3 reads CASSPPPGGEDQPQHF. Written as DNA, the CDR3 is TGTGCCAGCTCACCCCCACCGGGCGGGGAGGATCAGCCCCAGCATTTT.

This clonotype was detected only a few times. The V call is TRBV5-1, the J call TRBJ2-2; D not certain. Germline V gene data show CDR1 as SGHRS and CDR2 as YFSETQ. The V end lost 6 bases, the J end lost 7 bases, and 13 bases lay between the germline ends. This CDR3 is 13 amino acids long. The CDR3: CASNTATGGELFF. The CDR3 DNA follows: TGCGCCAGCAACACAGCGACGGGCGGGGAGCTGTTTTTT.

The CDR3: CASSQSTTFSYEQYF. The DNA of the CDR3 is TGTGCCAGCAGCCAATCGACTACCTTCTCCTACGAGCAGTACTTC. This rearrangement joins TRBV3-1 to TRBJ2-7; D possibly corresponds to TRBD2 (5 bases). The V end lost 2 bases, the J end lost 0 bases, and 11 bases lay between the germline ends. The CDR3 consists of 15 residues. CDR1 and CDR2 from the germline V gene are LGHDT and YNNKEL (reference sequence).

The CDR3 DNA reads as TGTGCCAGCAGAGCGTTAGGACTAGCGGGCCACAATGAGCAGTTCTTC. It is translated as CASRALGLAGHNEQFF. The chain recombines TRBV6-6 with TRBJ2-1, with TRBD2 identical over 11 bases. V lost 6 bases and J lost 5; bases outside the gene matches: 9. The germline CDR1 and CDR2 sequences are MNHNY and SVGAGI (reference sequence). The CDR3 is 16 amino acids.

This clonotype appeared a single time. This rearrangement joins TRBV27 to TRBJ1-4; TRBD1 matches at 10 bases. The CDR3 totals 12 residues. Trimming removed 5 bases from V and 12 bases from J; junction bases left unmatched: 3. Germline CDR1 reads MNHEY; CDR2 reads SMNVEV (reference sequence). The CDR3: CASSDRGRELFF. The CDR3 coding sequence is TGTGCCAGCAGTGACAGGGGGCGCGAACTGTTTTTT.

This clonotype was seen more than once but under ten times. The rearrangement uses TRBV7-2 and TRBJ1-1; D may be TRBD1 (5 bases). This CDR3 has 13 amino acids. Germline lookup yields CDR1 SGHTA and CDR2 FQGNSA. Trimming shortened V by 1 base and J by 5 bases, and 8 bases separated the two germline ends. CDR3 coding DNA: TGTGCCAGCAGCTTAGTGGCAGGGACTGAAGCTTTCTTT. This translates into CASSLVAGTEAFF.

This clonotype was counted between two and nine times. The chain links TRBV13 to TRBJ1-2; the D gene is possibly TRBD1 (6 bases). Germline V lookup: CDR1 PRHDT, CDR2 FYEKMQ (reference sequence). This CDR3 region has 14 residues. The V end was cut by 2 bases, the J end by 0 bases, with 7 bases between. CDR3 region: CASSLTGPNYGYTF. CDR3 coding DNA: TGTGCCAGCAGCTTAACAGGGCCTAACTATGGCTACACCTTC.

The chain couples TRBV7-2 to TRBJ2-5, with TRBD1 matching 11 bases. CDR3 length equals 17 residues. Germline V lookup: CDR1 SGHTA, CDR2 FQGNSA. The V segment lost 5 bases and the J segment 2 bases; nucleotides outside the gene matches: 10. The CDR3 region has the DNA TGTGCCAGCAGCCCGGACAGGGGGCAGTGGTTTCAAGAGACCCAGTACTTC. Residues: CASSPDRGQWFQETQYF.

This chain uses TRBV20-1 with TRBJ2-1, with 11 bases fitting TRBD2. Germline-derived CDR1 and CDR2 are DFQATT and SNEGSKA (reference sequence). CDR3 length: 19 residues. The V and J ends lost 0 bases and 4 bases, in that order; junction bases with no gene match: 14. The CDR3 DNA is TGCAGTGCTAGAGAGAATGCGGCGGTAGCGGGAGGGCAGTACAATGAGCAGTTCTTC. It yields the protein CSARENAAVAGGQYNEQFF.

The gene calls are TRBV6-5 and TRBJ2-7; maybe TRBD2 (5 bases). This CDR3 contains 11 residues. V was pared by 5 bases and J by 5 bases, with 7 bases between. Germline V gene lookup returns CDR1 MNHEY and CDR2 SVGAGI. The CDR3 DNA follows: TGTGCCAGCAGTAACGGGGACGAGCAGTACTTC. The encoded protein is CASSNGDEQYF.

CDR3 DNA sequence: TGTGCCAGCAGTTCAAGGGACACCTTGAACACTGAAGCTTTCTTT. Encoded protein: CASSSRDTLNTEAFF. The chain uses TRBV6-5 and TRBJ1-1; a weak D match, TRBD1 (6 bases). CDR3 length equals 15 residues. Germline V gives CDR1 MNHEY, CDR2 SVGAGI. Trimming cost V 4 bases and J 0 bases, with 12 bases left between them.

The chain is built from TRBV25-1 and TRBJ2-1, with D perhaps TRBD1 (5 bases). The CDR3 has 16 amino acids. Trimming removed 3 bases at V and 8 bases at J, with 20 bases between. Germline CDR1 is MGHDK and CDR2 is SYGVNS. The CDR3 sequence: CASSDTSGPKGDEQFF. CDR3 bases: TGTGCCAGCAGTGATACCTCAGGGCCTAAGGGCGATGAGCAGTTCTTC.

The CDR3 protein is CAISERQDYTEAFF. DNA for the CDR3: TGTGCCATCAGTGAGAGACAGGACTACACTGAAGCTTTCTTT. This chain connects TRBV10-3 to TRBJ1-1, with D tentatively TRBD1 (6 bases). This CDR3 is 14 amino acids long. Per germline, CDR1 ENHRY and CDR2 SYGVKD. Trimming took off 2 bases at V and 3 bases at J, with 10 bases between the two ends.

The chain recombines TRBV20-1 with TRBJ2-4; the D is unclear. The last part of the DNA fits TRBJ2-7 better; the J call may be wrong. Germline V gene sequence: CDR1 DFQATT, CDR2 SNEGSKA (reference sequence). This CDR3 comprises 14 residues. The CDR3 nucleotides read TGCAGTGCTCCTGACTGGATAGCCTCCTACGAGCAGTACTTC. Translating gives CSAPDWIASYEQYF.

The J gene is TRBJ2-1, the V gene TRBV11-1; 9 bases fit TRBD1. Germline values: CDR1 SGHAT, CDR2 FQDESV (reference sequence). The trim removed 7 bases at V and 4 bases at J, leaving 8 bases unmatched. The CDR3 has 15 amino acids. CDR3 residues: CASTSDRGGYNEQFF. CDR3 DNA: TGTGCCAGCACCTCGGACAGGGGAGGGTACAATGAGCAGTTCTTC.

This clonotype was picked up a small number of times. The DNA of the CDR3 is TGTGCCAGCAGCCCGGACACGGGGGACCACAATGAGCAGTTCTTC. Translation gives CASSPDTGDHNEQFF. The chain couples TRBV7-2 to TRBJ2-1, with D possibly TRBD2 on 6 matching bases. Looked up from germline, CDR1 is SGHTA and CDR2 is FQGNSA. V lost 5 bases and J 5 bases, leaving 16 bases between the germline ends. This CDR3 region has 15 residues.

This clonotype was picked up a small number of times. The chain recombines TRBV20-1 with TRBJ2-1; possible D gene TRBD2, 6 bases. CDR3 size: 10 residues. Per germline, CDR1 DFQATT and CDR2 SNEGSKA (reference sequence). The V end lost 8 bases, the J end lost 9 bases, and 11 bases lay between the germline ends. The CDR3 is CSSGLIEQFF. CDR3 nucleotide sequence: TGCAGTTCCGGACTAATTGAGCAGTTCTTC.

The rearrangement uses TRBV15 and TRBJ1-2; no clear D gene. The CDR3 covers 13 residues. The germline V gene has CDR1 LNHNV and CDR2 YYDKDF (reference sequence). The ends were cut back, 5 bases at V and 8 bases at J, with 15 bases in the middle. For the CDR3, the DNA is TGTGCCACCAGCCTCCGGGAGGGAGGAGGCTACACCTTC. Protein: CATSLREGGGYTF.

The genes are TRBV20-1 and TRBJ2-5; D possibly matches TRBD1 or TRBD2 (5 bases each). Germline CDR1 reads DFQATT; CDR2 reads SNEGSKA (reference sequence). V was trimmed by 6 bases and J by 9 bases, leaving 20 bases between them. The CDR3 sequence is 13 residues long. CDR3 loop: CSATGEGSGAQYF. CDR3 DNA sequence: TGCAGTGCCACAGGCGAGGGATCCGGGGCCCAGTACTTC.

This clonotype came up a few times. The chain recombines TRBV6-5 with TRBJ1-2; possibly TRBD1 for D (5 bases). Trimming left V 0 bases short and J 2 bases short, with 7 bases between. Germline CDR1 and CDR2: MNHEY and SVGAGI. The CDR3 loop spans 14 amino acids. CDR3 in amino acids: CASSYSTANYGYTF. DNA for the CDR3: TGTGCCAGCAGTTACTCGACAGCCAACTATGGCTACACCTTC.